The 11 T cell receptor beta chains given below trace back to one sample, sequenced in a study of T cells in Graves' hyperthyroidism and ophthalmopathy. The TCR beta CDR3 regions underwent amplification using RNA transcripts as the source. TCR CDR3 regions were first amplified by RT-PCR with HTBI primers. TCRdb recomputed calls from the multiplex PCR reads with MiXCR, one row per CDR3 protein. The sample records roughly 500,000 distinct CDR3 sequences, more than 11% being singletons. The sample comprised blood. The receptors shown here come from a woman in her thirties with Graves' hyperthyroidism that later progressed to Graves' ophthalmopathy.

This clonotype was seen ten or more times. V is TRBV6-2 or TRBV6-3 and J is TRBJ2-2, with 7 positions matching TRBD1. Germline CDR1 and CDR2: MNHEY and SVGEGT. V lost 2 bases, J lost 4 bases, and 7 bases stayed unmatched. The CDR3 runs to 16 residues. The CDR3 loop reads CASSYPGQPSTGELFF. As DNA, the CDR3 is TGTGCCAGCAGTTACCCGGGACAGCCCTCCACCGGGGAGCTGTTTTTT.

V gene TRBV24-1 combines with J gene TRBJ1-2; the D is unclear. This CDR3 is built from 9 residues. From germline, CDR1 is KGHDR and CDR2 SFDVKD. Deletions cut 8 bases from V and 6 bases from J, with 3 bases between. CDR3 region: CATTDGYTF. The CDR3 region has the DNA TGTGCCACCACGGATGGCTACACCTTC.

This clonotype was seen once. Germline and junction disagree at one end, which may indicate a read error. The chain combines TRBV11-3 with TRBJ1-2; 9 nucleotides align to TRBD1. This CDR3 is 18 amino acids long. CDR1 is SGHNT and CDR2 is YENEEA in the germline V gene. The CDR3 reads CASGLSTVMGQGSVGYTF. The CDR3 region has the DNA TGTGCCAGCGGCTTATCAACGGTAATGGGACAGGGTTCTGTCGGCTACACCTTC.

The chain recombines TRBV12-3 or TRBV12-4 with TRBJ2-1; 13 bases line up with TRBD2. Trimming at V came to 6 bases and at J to 9 bases, leaving 2 bases not matched to a gene. The length of the CDR3 is 13 residues. CDR3 region: CASRTSGRGEQFF. The CDR3 region has the DNA TGTGCCAGCAGAACTAGCGGGAGGGGTGAGCAGTTCTTC.

This clonotype was observed at least ten times. This chain connects TRBV20-1 to TRBJ2-1; 11 bases line up with TRBD2. CDR1 is DFQATT, CDR2 SNEGSKA, per germline (reference sequence). V lost 0 bases, J lost 4 bases, and 8 bases stayed unmatched. The CDR3 extends over 17 amino acids. CDR3 region: CSARDVGTSGVYNEQFF. In DNA, the CDR3 is TGCAGTGCTAGAGATGTAGGGACTAGCGGAGTTTACAATGAGCAGTTCTTC.

The CDR3 sequence is CASSASDRYNEKLFF. The CDR3 bases are TGTGCCAGCAGTGCCTCGGACAGATATAATGAAAAACTGTTTTTT. The chain couples TRBV2 to TRBJ1-4, with a possible D match to TRBD1 (6 bases). The CDR3 totals 15 residues. Trimming took off 4 bases at V and 4 bases at J, with 13 bases between the two ends. Germline CDR1 SNHLY, CDR2 FYNNEI.

This clonotype turned up a few times. CDR3 amino acids: CATSVSRVSDTQYF. The CDR3, as DNA: TGTGCCACCTCGGTGTCGAGGGTATCTGATACGCAGTATTTT. The chain is built from TRBV19 and TRBJ2-3; the D gene is possibly TRBD2 (5 bases). Germline CDR1 and CDR2: LNHDA and SQIVND (reference sequence). CDR3 length equals 14 residues. The V and J ends lost 10 bases and 6 bases respectively, with 20 bases between them.

This clonotype was observed a few times. The genes are TRBV6-2 or TRBV6-3 and TRBJ1-5, with TRBD1 matching 9 bases. The V segment lost 8 bases and the J segment 4 bases; nucleotides outside the gene matches: 3. CDR1 and CDR2 (germline): MNHEY, SVGEGT. The CDR3 has 13 amino acids. CDR3 amino acids: CASSDRGNQPQHF. In DNA form, the CDR3 reads TGTGCCAGCTCTGACAGGGGGAATCAGCCCCAGCATTTT.

This clonotype was counted ten times or more. DNA for the CDR3: TGTGCCAGCAGCCAAGATCGGGGAGCGGGAGGGGAGCAGTTCTTC. It specifies CASSQDRGAGGEQFF. The chain combines TRBV14 with TRBJ2-1; 10 bases line up with TRBD2. Trimming cost V 0 bases and J 10 bases; bases outside gene matches: 6. CDR3 size: 15 residues. Germline V gene lookup returns CDR1 SGHDN and CDR2 FVKESK.

In this sample, this clonotype turned up many times. This chain connects TRBV10-3 to TRBJ2-7, with TRBD1 matching over 11 bases. The CDR3 has 15 residues. Germline CDR1 and CDR2: ENHRY and SYGVKD. The V segment lost 6 bases and the J segment 4 bases; nucleotides outside the gene matches: 8. CDR3 residues: CAISGGGTGGYEQYF. Written as DNA, the CDR3 is TGTGCCATCAGCGGGGGGGGGACAGGGGGATACGAGCAGTACTTC.

This clonotype was detected only once. This may be a read error: a much more frequent sequence differs by one nucleotide. V is TRBV11-3 and J is TRBJ1-5; 7 nucleotides align to TRBD1. The length of the CDR3 is 15 residues. The trim removed 11 bases at V and 0 bases at J, leaving 10 bases unmatched. CDR1 is SGHNT and CDR2 is YENEEA in the germline V gene. Written as DNA, the CDR3 is TGTGCCTTAAACACCGGGACAGCTAGCAATCAGCCCCAGCATTTT. Amino acids: CALNTGTASNQPQHF. The full variable domain, rest sourced from reference TRBV11-3 and TRBJ1-5, is EAGVVQSPRYKIIEKKQPVAFWCNPISGHNTLYWYLQNLGQGPELLIRYENEEAVDDSQLPKDRFSAERLKGVDSTLKIQPAELGDSAVYLCALNTGTASNQPQHFGDGTRLSIL.